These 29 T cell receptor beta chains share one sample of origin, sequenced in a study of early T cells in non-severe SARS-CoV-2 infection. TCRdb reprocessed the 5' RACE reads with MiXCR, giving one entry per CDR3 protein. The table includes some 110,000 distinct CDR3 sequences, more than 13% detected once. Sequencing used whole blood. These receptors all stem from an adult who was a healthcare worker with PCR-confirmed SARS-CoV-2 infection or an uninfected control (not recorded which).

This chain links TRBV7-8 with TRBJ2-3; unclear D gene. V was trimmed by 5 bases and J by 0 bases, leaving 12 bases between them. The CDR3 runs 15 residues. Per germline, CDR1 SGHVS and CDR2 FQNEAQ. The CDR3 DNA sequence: TGTGCCAGCAGCCAAGGACGAGCTAGCACAGATACGCAGTATTTT. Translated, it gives CASSQGRASTDTQYF.

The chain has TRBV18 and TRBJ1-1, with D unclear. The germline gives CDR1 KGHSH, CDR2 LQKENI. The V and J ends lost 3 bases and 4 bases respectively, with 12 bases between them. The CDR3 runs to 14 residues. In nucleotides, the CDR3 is TGTGCCAGCTCACCGGAAGGTCCGGGCACTGAAGCTTTCTTT. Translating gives CASSPEGPGTEAFF.

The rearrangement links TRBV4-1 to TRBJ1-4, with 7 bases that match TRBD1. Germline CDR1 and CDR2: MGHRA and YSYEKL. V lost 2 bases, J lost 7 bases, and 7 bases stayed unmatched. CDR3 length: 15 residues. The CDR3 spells CASSQTRGDGEKLFF. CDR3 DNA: TGCGCCAGCAGCCAAACCAGGGGGGATGGTGAAAAACTGTTTTTT.

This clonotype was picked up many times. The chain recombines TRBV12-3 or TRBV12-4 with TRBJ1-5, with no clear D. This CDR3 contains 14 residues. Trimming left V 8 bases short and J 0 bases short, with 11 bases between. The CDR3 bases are TGTGCCAGCGGGCTTGGCGGTAGCAATCAGCCCCAGCATTTT. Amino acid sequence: CASGLGGSNQPQHF.

The CDR3 spells CASSPVGQGNIQYF. DNA of the CDR3: TGTGCCAGCTCACCGGTGGGACAGGGAAACATTCAGTACTTC. The genes are TRBV18 and TRBJ2-4, with 9 bases fitting TRBD1. The CDR3 totals 14 residues. The junction had 3 bases not matched to a gene; V was cut back by 3 bases and J by 6 bases. Germline V gene data show CDR1 as KGHSH and CDR2 as LQKENI.

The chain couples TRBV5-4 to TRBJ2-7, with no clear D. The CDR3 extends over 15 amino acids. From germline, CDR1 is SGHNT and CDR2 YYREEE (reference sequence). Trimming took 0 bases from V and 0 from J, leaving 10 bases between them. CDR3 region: CASSLVGVGSYEQYF. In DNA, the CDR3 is TGTGCCAGCAGCTTGGTTGGCGTCGGCTCCTACGAGCAGTACTTC.

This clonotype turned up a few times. CDR3 bases: TGCGCCAGCAGCGGAGCCGGGGAGCTGTTTTTT. Translation gives CASSGAGELFF. The genes are TRBV10-2 and TRBJ2-2; D is uncertain. CDR3 size: 11 residues. In germline, CDR1 is WSHSY, CDR2 SAAADI. V was trimmed by 6 bases and J by 6 bases, leaving 5 bases between them.

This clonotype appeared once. CDR3 nucleotide sequence: TGTGCCAGCAGCCAAGCAGTAGGGGTGGACACCATATATTTT. The encoded protein is CASSQAVGVDTIYF. The rearrangement links TRBV3-1 to TRBJ1-3; maybe TRBD1 (5 bases). Germline V gene data show CDR1 as LGHDT and CDR2 as YNNKEL (reference sequence). The CDR3 is 14 amino acids. Deletions cut 1 base from V and 8 bases from J, with 12 bases between.

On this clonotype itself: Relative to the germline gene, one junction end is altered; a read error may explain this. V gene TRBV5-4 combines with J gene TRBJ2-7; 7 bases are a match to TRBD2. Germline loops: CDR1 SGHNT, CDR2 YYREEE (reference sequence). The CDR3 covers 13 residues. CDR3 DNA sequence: TGTGCCAGCAGGAATACGGGCGCGGGGGAGCAATACTTC. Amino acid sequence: CASRNTGAGEQYF. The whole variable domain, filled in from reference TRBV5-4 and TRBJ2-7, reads ETGVTQSPTHLIKTRGQQVTLRCSSQSGHNTVSWYQQALGQGPQFIFQYYREEENGRGNFPPRFSGLQFPNYSSELNVNALELDDSALYLCASRNTGAGEQYFGPGTRLTVT.

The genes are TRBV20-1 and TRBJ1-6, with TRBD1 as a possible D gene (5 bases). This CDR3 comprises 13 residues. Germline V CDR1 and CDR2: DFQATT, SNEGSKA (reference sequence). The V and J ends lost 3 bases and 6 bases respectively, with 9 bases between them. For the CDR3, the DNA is TGCAGTGCTAGTGGGGGGACTAATTCACCCCTCCACTTT. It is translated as CSASGGTNSPLHF.

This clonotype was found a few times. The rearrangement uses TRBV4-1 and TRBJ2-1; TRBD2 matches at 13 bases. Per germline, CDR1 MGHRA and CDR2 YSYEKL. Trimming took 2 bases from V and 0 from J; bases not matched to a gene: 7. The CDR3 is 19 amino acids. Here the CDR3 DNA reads TGCGCCAGCAGCCAATCTGGACTAGCGGGGGCGAGCTCCTACAATGAGCAGTTCTTC. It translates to CASSQSGLAGASSYNEQFF.

The CDR3 bases are TGCAGTGCTAGAGAAGGAGGGGGGTACAATGAGCAGTTCTTC. This gives the protein CSAREGGGYNEQFF. The rearrangement joins TRBV20-1 to TRBJ2-1; either TRBD1 or TRBD2 may supply D (6 bases each). The germline gives CDR1 DFQATT, CDR2 SNEGSKA (reference sequence). Trimming removed 0 bases at V and 4 bases at J, with 10 bases between. The CDR3 consists of 14 residues.

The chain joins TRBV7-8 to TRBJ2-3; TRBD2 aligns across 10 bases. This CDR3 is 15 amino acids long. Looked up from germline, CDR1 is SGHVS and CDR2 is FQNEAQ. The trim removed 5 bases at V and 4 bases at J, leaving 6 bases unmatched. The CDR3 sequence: CASSVGLADSDTQYF. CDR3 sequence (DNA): TGTGCCAGCAGCGTCGGACTAGCGGATTCAGATACGCAGTATTTT.

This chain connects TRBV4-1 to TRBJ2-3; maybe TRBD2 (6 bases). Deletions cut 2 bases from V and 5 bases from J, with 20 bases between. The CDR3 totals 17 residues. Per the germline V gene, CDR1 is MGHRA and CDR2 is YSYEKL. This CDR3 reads CASSQSTGGIGLDTQYF. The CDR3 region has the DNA TGCGCCAGCAGCCAATCCACCGGGGGAATTGGCCTAGATACGCAGTATTTT.

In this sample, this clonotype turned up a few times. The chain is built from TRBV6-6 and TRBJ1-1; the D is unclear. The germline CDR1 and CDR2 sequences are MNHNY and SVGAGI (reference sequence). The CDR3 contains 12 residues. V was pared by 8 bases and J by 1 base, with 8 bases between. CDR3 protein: CASRWENTEAFF. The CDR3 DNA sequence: TGTGCCAGCCGGTGGGAGAACACTGAAGCTTTCTTT.

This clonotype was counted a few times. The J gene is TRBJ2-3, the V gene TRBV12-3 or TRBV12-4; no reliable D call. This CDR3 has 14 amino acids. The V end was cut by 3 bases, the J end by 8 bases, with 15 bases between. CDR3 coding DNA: TGTGCCAGCAGTTTGAGCTCCTCTGCCGGTACGCAGTATTTT. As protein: CASSLSSSAGTQYF.

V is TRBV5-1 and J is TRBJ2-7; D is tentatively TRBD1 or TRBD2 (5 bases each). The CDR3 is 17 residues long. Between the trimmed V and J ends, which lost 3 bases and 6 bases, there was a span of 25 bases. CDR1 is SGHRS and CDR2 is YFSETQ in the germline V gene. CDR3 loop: CASSYGAAGQSQPEQYF. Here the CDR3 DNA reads TGCGCCAGCAGCTACGGGGCGGCAGGGCAATCCCAGCCCGAGCAGTACTTC.

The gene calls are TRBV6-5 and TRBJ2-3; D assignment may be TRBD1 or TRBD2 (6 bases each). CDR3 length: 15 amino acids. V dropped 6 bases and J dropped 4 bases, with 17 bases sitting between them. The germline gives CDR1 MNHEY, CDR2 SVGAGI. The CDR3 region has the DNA TGTGCCAGCAGGAACTGGGGGGCCGAGGCAGATACGCAGTATTTT. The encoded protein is CASRNWGAEADTQYF.

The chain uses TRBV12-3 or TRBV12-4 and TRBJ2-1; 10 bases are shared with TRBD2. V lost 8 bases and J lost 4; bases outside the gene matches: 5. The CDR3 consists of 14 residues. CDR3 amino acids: CASGASGGYNEQFF. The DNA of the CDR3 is TGTGCCAGCGGGGCTAGCGGGGGTTACAATGAGCAGTTCTTC.

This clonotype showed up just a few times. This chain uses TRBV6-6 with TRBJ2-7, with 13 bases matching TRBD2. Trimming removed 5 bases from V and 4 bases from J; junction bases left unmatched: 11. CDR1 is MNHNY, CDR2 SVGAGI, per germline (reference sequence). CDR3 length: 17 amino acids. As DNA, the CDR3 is TGTGCCAGCAGTGACGGACTAGCGGGAGCCGCTTTGTACGAGCAGTACTTC. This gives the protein CASSDGLAGAALYEQYF.

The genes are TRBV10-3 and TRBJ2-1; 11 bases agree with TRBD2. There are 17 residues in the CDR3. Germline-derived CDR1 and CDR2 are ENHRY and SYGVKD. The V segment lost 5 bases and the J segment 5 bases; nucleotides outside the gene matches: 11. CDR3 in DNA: TGTGCCATCAGTCTGCTTAGCGGGGGGGGACCTAACAATGAGCAGTTCTTC. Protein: CAISLLSGGGPNNEQFF.

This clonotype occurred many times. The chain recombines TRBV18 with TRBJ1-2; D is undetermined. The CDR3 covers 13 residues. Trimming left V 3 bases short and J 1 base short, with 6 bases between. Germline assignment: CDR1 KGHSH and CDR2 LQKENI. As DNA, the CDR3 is TGTGCCAGCTCACCGGACGGTAACTATGGCTACACCTTC. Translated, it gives CASSPDGNYGYTF.

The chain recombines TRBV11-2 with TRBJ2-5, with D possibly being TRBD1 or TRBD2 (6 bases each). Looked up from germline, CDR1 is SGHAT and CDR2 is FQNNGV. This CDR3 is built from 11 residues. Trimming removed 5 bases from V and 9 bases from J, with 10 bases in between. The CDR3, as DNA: TGTGCCAGCAGCCCGGGGGCGGCCCAGTACTTC. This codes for CASSPGAAQYF.

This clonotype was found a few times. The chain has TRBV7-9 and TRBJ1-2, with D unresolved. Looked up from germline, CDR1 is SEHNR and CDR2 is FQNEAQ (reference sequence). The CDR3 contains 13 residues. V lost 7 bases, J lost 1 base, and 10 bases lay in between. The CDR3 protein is CASNSDDNYGYTF. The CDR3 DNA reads TGTGCCAGCAACAGTGACGATAACTATGGCTACACCTTC.

The CDR3 DNA reads TGCAGTGCTAAGACTGACAGGGATACGCAGTATTTT. Its translation is CSAKTDRDTQYF. The chain couples TRBV20-1 to TRBJ2-3, with TRBD1 as a possible D gene (6 bases). This CDR3 comprises 12 residues. V shed 4 bases and J shed 6 bases, with 11 bases lying between them. Germline V gene lookup returns CDR1 DFQATT and CDR2 SNEGSKA (reference sequence).

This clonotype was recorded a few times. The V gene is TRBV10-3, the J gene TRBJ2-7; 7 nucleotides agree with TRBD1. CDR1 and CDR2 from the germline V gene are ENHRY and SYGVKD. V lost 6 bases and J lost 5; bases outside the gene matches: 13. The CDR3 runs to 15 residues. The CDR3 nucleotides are TGTGCCATCAGCATAGGGGGCGCGGGTCCAAACGAGCAGTACTTC. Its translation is CAISIGGAGPNEQYF.

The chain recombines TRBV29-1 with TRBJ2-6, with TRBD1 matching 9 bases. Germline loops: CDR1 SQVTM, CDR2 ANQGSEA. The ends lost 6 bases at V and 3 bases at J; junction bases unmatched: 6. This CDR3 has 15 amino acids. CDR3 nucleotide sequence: TGCAGCGTCGCGGGACAGGGCGGTGGGGCCAACGTCCTGACTTTC. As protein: CSVAGQGGGANVLTF. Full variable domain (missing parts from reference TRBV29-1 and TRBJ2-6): SAVISQKPSRDICQRGTSLTIQCQVDSQVTMMFWYRQQPGQSLTLIATANQGSEATYESGFVIDKFPISRPNLTFSTLTVSNMSPEDSSIYLCSVAGQGGGANVLTFGAGSRLTVL.

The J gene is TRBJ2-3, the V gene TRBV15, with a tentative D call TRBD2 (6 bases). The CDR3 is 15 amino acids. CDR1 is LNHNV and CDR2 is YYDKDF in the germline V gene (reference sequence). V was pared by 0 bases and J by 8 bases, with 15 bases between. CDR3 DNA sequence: TGTGCCACCAGCAGAGATCCCCCGGGGGTGACTACGCAGTATTTT. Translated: CATSRDPPGVTTQYF.

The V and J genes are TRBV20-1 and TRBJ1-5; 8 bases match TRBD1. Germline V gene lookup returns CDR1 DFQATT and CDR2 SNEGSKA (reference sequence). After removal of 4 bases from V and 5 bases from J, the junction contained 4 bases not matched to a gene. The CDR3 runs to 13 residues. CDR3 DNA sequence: TGCAGTGCTAATGGACAGGGCGATCAGCCCCAGCATTTT. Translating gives CSANGQGDQPQHF.